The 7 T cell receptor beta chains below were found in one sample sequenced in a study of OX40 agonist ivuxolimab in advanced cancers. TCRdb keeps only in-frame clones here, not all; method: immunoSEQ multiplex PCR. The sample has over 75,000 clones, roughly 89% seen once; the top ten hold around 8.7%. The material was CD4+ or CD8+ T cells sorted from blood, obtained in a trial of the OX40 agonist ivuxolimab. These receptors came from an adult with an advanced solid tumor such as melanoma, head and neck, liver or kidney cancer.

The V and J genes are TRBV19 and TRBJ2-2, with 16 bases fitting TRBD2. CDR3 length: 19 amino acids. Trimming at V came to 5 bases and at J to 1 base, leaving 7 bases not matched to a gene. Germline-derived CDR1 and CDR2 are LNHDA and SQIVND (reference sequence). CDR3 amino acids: CASSSGLAGGLRNTGELFF. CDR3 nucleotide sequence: TGTGCCAGTAGTTCGGGACTAGCGGGAGGGTTGCGGAACACCGGGGAGCTGTTTTTT.

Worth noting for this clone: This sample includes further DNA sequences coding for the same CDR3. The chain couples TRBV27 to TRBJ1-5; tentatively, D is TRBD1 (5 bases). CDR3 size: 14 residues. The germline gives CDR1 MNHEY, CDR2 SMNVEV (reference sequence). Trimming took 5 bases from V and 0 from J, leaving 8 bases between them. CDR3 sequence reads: CASSPRGSNQPQHF. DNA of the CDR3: TGTGCCAGCAGTCCGAGGGGTAGCAATCAGCCCCAGCATTTT.

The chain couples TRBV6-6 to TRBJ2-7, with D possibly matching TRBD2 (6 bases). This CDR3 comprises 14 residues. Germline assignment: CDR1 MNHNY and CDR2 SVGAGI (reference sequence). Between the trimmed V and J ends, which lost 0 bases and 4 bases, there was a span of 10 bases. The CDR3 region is CASSYSREEYEQYF. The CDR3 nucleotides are TGTGCCAGCAGTTACTCAAGGGAGGAGTACGAGCAGTACTTC.

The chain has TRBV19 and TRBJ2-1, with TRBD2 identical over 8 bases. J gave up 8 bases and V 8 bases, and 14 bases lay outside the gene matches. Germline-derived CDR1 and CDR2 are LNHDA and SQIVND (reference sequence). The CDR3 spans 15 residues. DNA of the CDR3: TGTGCCAGTCGTTCTCCGGGACTAGTCGCCGATGAGCAGTTCTTC. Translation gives CASRSPGLVADEQFF.

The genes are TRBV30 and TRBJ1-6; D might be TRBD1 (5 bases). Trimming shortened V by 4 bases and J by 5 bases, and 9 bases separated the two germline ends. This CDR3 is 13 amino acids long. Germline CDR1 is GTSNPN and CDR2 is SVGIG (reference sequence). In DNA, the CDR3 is TGTGCCTGGACAGACAGTAATAATTCACCCCTCCACTTT. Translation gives CAWTDSNNSPLHF.

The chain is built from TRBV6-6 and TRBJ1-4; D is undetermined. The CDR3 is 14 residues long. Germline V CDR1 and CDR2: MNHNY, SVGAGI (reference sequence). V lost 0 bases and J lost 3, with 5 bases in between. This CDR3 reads CASSYSTPNEKLFF. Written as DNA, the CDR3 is TGTGCCAGCAGTTACTCAACACCTAATGAAAAACTGTTTTTT.

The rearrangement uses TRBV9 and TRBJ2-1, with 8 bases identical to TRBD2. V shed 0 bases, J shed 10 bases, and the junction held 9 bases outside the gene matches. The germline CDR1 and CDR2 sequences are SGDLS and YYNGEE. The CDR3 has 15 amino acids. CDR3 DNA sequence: TGTGCCAGCAGCGTAGATCTGCCGGCTAGCGGGGAGCAGTTCTTC. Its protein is CASSVDLPASGEQFF.